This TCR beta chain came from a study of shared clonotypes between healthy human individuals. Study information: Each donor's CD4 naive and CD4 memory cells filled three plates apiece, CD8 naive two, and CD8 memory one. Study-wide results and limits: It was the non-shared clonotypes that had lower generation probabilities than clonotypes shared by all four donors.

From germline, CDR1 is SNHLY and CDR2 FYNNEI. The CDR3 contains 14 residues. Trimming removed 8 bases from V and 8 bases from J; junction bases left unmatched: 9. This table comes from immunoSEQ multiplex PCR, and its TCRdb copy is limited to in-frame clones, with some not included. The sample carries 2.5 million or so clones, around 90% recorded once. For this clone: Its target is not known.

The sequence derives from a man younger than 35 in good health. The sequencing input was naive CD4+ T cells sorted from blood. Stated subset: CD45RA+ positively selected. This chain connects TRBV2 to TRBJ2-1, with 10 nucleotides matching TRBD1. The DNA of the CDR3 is TGTGCCAGCGGGGGGGACAGGGGCTTCTATGAGCAGTTCTTC. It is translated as CASGGDRGFYEQFF. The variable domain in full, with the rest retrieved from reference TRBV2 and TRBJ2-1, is EPEVTQTPSHQVTQMGQEVILRCVPISNHLYFYWYRQILGQKVEFLVSFYNNEISEKSEIFDDQFSVERPDGSNFTLKIRSTKLEDSAMYFCASGGDRGFYEQFFGPGTRLTVL.